This passage covers 23 T cell receptor beta chains from one sample sequenced in a study of graft-versus-host responses after intestinal transplantation. Here immunoSEQ multiplex PCR was the method, and the copy in TCRdb shows in-frame clones only, minus some. Of fewer than 45,000 clones listed, over 75% are singletons. The starting material was PBMCs, obtained 524 days after transplant. The receptors were sampled from a human patient who received an intestinal transplant, so some T cells may come from the graft donor.

The V gene is TRBV28, the J gene TRBJ1-2; perhaps TRBD1 as D (6 bases). Trimming left V 3 bases short and J 7 bases short, with 15 bases between. The CDR3 has 14 residues. Germline assignment: CDR1 MDHEN and CDR2 SYDVKM. Here the CDR3 DNA reads TGTGCCAGCAGTTTTTCCGGGGGCGCGTCTGGCTACACCTTC. This translates into CASSFSGGASGYTF.

This rearrangement joins TRBV7-9 to TRBJ1-3; 7 bases map to TRBD1. Germline trimming cut 1 base from V and 2 bases from J; bases unmatched to any gene: 2. CDR1 and CDR2 (germline): SEHNR, FQNEAQ (reference sequence). This CDR3 spans 15 amino acids. CDR3 sequence reads: CASSLVGGPGNTIYF. The CDR3 bases are TGTGCCAGCAGCTTAGTAGGGGGCCCTGGAAACACCATATATTTT.

The rearrangement uses TRBV28 and TRBJ2-4; no definite D call. Trimming took off 6 bases at V and 0 bases at J, with 15 bases between the two ends. Germline values: CDR1 MDHEN, CDR2 SYDVKM. This CDR3 comprises 16 residues. The CDR3 sequence is CASRPWGQGAKNIQYF. The CDR3 nucleotides are TGTGCCAGCAGACCCTGGGGTCAAGGAGCCAAAAACATTCAGTACTTC.

The chain couples TRBV9 to TRBJ2-1, with a weak D call TRBD2 (6 bases). This CDR3 comprises 12 residues. The germline V and J ends were trimmed by 3 bases and 9 bases, with 10 bases remaining between them. The germline V gene has CDR1 SGDLS and CDR2 YYNGEE. This chain's CDR3 is CASSGNSGEQFF. The CDR3 nucleotides are TGTGCCAGCAGCGGGAATAGCGGTGAGCAGTTCTTC. The complete variable domain, with remaining parts taken from reference TRBV9 and TRBJ2-1, reads DSGVTQTPKHLITATGQRVTLRCSPRSGDLSVYWYQQSLDQGLQFLIQYYNGEERAKGNILERFSAQQFPDLHSELNLSSLELGDSALYFCASSGNSGEQFFGPGTRLTVL.

J is TRBJ1-1 and V is TRBV6-1; the match to TRBD1 covers 10 bases. With V trimmed by 8 bases and J by 3 bases, 9 bases remained unmatched. This CDR3 spans 15 amino acids. CDR1 is MNHNS and CDR2 is SASEGT in the germline V gene. CDR3 nucleotides: TGTGCCAGCTCCAGGACAGGGGGGATGGACACTGAAGCTTTCTTT. Translating gives CASSRTGGMDTEAFF.

The chain couples TRBV5-6 to TRBJ2-2; TRBD1 or TRBD2 may be the D gene (6 bases each). Germline-derived CDR1 and CDR2 are SGHDT and YYEEEE. Trimming pared 5 bases from V and 4 bases from J, leaving 18 bases between. This CDR3 has 16 residues. CDR3 DNA sequence: TGTGCCAGCAGGGGGGCGGGATCCCTTGGCACCGGGGAGCTGTTTTTT. It codes for CASRGAGSLGTGELFF. Based on the CDR3 plus reference TRBV5-6 and TRBJ2-2, the full variable domain is DAGVTQSPTHLIKTRGQQVTLRCSPKSGHDTVSWYQQALGQGPQFIFQYYEEEERQRGNFPDRFSGHQFPNYSSELNVNALLLGDSALYLCASRGAGSLGTGELFFGEGSRLTVL.

This clone occurred once. The J gene is TRBJ1-3, the V gene TRBV11-3; a possible D gene is TRBD1 (5 bases). There are 16 residues in the CDR3. Between the trimmed V and J ends, which lost 0 bases and 0 bases, there was a span of 9 bases. From germline, CDR1 is SGHNT and CDR2 YENEEA. The CDR3 loop reads CASSLDHRSSGNTIYF. CDR3 DNA sequence: TGTGCCAGCAGCTTAGATCACAGGAGCTCTGGAAACACCATATATTTT.

V is TRBV19 and J is TRBJ1-5, with D maybe TRBD1 (6 bases). CDR1 and CDR2 from the germline V gene are LNHDA and SQIVND (reference sequence). The CDR3 spans 16 residues. V was shortened by 7 bases and J by 1 base, with 17 bases between the two germline ends. CDR3 protein: CASTGRLGHSNQPQHF. DNA for the CDR3: TGTGCCAGTACCGGACGTCTGGGACACAGCAATCAGCCCCAGCATTTT.

This chain uses TRBV6-5 with TRBJ2-5, with TRBD1 matching over 8 bases. The CDR3 has 15 amino acids. Germline CDR1 MNHEY, CDR2 SVGAGI. V was pared by 0 bases and J by 4 bases, with 4 bases of the junction left unmatched. CDR3 loop: CASSYSNRGRETQYF. The CDR3 bases are TGTGCCAGCAGTTACTCGAACAGGGGGAGAGAGACCCAGTACTTC.

This chain joins TRBV19 and TRBJ1-1; D is undetermined. The V end was cut by 8 bases, the J end by 4 bases, with 17 bases between. The germline gives CDR1 LNHDA, CDR2 SQIVND (reference sequence). The CDR3 consists of 14 residues. The CDR3 DNA follows: TGTGCCAGTCACTCCCCCCGGAGACGCACTGAAGCTTTCTTT. It encodes CASHSPRRRTEAFF.

This clone was counted only a few times. The rearrangement joins TRBV7-2 to TRBJ2-7, with a weak D call TRBD2 (7 bases). The V gene lost 5 bases and the J gene lost 2 bases, with 19 bases spanning the gap. Germline CDR1 reads SGHTA; CDR2 reads FQGNSA. The CDR3 runs to 16 residues. The CDR3 DNA sequence: TGTGCCAGCAGCACAAGGGGGGGGGACGCGACCTACGAGCAGTACTTC. Residues: CASSTRGGDATYEQYF.

The chain uses TRBV28 and TRBJ1-2, with 9 bases aligning to TRBD1. Trimming removed 4 bases from V and 0 bases from J; junction bases left unmatched: 6. There are 16 residues in the CDR3. CDR1 is MDHEN and CDR2 is SYDVKM in the germline V gene. This CDR3 is CASSSGQGLTNYGYTF. The CDR3 nucleotides read TGTGCCAGCAGTTCGGGACAGGGCCTAACTAACTATGGCTACACCTTC.

The V call is TRBV7-9, the J call TRBJ2-1, with 9 bases fitting TRBD1. Germline CDR1 reads SEHNR; CDR2 reads FQNEAQ (reference sequence). This CDR3 has 16 residues. J was trimmed by 2 bases and V by 1 base; bases with no gene match: 3. This chain's CDR3 is CASSLGWDRAYNEQFF. The CDR3 DNA sequence: TGTGCCAGCAGCTTAGGATGGGACAGGGCCTACAATGAGCAGTTCTTC.

This chain uses TRBV10-3 with TRBJ1-2, with D possibly being TRBD1 (5 bases). The V and J ends lost 2 bases and 7 bases respectively, with 17 bases between them. This CDR3 comprises 15 residues. Germline CDR1 reads ENHRY; CDR2 reads SYGVKD. CDR3 residues: CAISERIQGVGGYTF. CDR3 DNA sequence: TGTGCCATCAGTGAGCGGATCCAGGGAGTGGGTGGCTACACCTTC.

The chain carries TRBV5-6 and TRBJ1-4; D gene ambiguous. The CDR3 sequence is 12 residues long. Trimming took 0 bases from V and 11 from J, leaving 8 bases between them. Germline loops: CDR1 SGHDT, CDR2 YYEEEE. This CDR3 reads CASSLASFKLFF. CDR3 bases: TGTGCCAGCAGCTTGGCCTCTTTCAAACTGTTTTTT.

V gene TRBV28 combines with J gene TRBJ2-7; 9 positions agree with TRBD1. CDR3 length: 14 amino acids. Trimming at V came to 5 bases and at J to 7 bases, leaving 9 bases not matched to a gene. Germline CDR1 MDHEN, CDR2 SYDVKM. The CDR3 protein is CASSTGQGYQEQYF. The DNA for the CDR3 is TGTGCCAGCAGTACGGGACAGGGATATCAAGAGCAGTACTTC.

This rearrangement joins TRBV7-9 to TRBJ2-1; D uncertain. The CDR3 spans 13 residues. Germline V gene data show CDR1 as SEHNR and CDR2 as FQNEAQ (reference sequence). Trimming stripped 2 bases from V and 3 bases from J, with 5 bases between. CDR3 nucleotide sequence: TGTGCCAGCAGCTTAATAGTCTACAATGAGCAGTTCTTC. Protein: CASSLIVYNEQFF. Based on the CDR3 plus reference TRBV7-9 and TRBJ2-1, the full variable domain is DTGVSQNPRHKITKRGQNVTFRCDPISEHNRLYWYRQTLGQGPEFLTYFQNEAQLEKSRLLSDRFSAERPKGSFSTLEIQRTEQGDSAMYLCASSLIVYNEQFFGPGTRLTVL.

This clone has a single count. The genes are TRBV9 and TRBJ2-1, with D possibly matching TRBD1 (5 bases). The CDR3 runs to 14 residues. CDR1 SGDLS and CDR2 YYNGEE come from the germline V gene. V was trimmed by 0 bases and J by 5 bases, leaving 9 bases between them. The CDR3 nucleotides read TGTGCCAGCAGCGTAGATAAACAGGACAATGAGCAGTTCTTC. Encoded protein: CASSVDKQDNEQFF.

J is TRBJ2-3 and V is TRBV6-5, with D unresolved. This CDR3 has 11 amino acids. Germline V gene sequence: CDR1 MNHEY, CDR2 SVGAGI. The V end was cut by 4 bases, the J end by 2 bases, with 1 base between. CDR3 amino acids: CASSSTDTQYF. CDR3 nucleotide sequence: TGTGCCAGCAGTTCCACAGATACGCAGTATTTT.

The chain links TRBV19 to TRBJ2-7, with TRBD2 as a possible D gene (5 bases). This CDR3 has 14 amino acids. CDR1 is LNHDA and CDR2 is SQIVND in the germline V gene (reference sequence). Trimming pared 5 bases from V and 2 bases from J, leaving 13 bases between. CDR3 residues: CASSDRRGAYEQYF. Written as DNA, the CDR3 is TGTGCCAGTAGTGATCGACGGGGAGCCTACGAGCAGTACTTC.

This clone was found once. The gene calls are TRBV21-1 and TRBJ1-1; the table's D gene call, TRBD1, was not cross checked with the DNA. TRBV21-1 is noted as a pseudogene. CDR3 length: 18 amino acids. CDR3 sequence (DNA): TGTGCCAGCAGCAAAGGGTCACCGGCAGGAAGAGTGAACACTGAAGCTTTCTTT. Amino acids: CASSKGSPAGRVNTEAFF.

This clone was detected once. This chain connects TRBV6-1 to TRBJ2-5, with 12 positions matching TRBD2. J gave up 4 bases and V 3 bases, and 9 bases lay outside the gene matches. Germline V CDR1 and CDR2: MNHNS, SASEGT. The CDR3 consists of 17 residues. The CDR3 spells CASSETLAGGPGETQYF. The CDR3 nucleotides are TGTGCCAGCAGTGAGACCCTAGCGGGAGGGCCCGGAGAGACCCAGTACTTC.

The chain has TRBV11-2 and TRBJ2-1; tentatively, D is TRBD2 (5 bases). Germline CDR1 SGHAT, CDR2 FQNNGV. The CDR3 covers 13 residues. Between the trimmed V and J ends, which lost 5 bases and 6 bases, there was a span of 11 bases. The CDR3 DNA follows: TGTGCCAGCAGCCGAAAGCGGACCAATGAGCAGTTCTTC. This encodes CASSRKRTNEQFF.